This T cell receptor beta chain was documented in a study of blood T cell repertoires in COVID-19. Study details: Researchers got acute and convalescent COVID-19 samples from the United States, Italy and Spain. PBMCs, B-cell-depleted T cells, or T cells provided the cDNA or gDNA that made up the material.

Seattle's cohort entered during active infection and was followed longitudinally. Authors' data handling: From reference gene primer amplification, estimates of nucleated cell counts were derived. TCRdb's copy holds only in-frame clones and misses some; the assay was immunoSEQ multiplex PCR. V, J and clone size reflect that table, while D and trimming were determined from the DNA. The data hold under 250,000 clones, with over 75% observed a single time. V was cut by 0 bases and J by 1 base, with 5 bases left in between. Germline-derived CDR1 and CDR2 are SGHRS and YFSETQ. The CDR3 totals 13 residues. The V call is TRBV5-1, the J call TRBJ2-7; D is unresolved. Sequencing input: peripheral blood. This clonotype was sampled from a woman in her seventies with COVID-19, enrolled during active disease. DNA of the CDR3: TGCGCCAGCAGCTTGGACGGTTCCTACGAGCAGTACTTC. As protein: CASSLDGSYEQYF.